This TCR beta chain was identified during a study of blood T cell repertoires in COVID-19 (dated by TCRdb to the early 2020s). A note on the overall study: Samples covering the acute and convalescent phases of COVID-19 were provided by collaborators in the United States, Italy and Spain. The material from the prospective study consisted of cDNA or gDNA derived from T cells, B-cell-depleted T cells, or PBMCs. The dataset comprised deeply sampled blood TCRbeta repertoires from subjects exposed to, actively infected with, or recovered from COVID-19. The repertoires were released in a freely available public database intended as a resource for research on the immune response to SARS-CoV-2. The samples were drawn from two sources: the first 160 participants of the ongoing ImmuneRACE study, and about 1,300 subjects contributed by 6 global collaborators. The sample metadata nearly always contained a de-identified subject ID, COVID-19 status, age in years and sex. Where available, HLA class I and class II types were obtained from metadata supplied by the sample provider rather than from assay-based typing.

TCRbeta CDR3 regions were amplified from genomic DNA using the immunoSEQ Assay, a bias-controlled multiplex PCR. As for how the authors treated the data: The number of nucleated cells in each sample was estimated from the amplification of reference gene primers within the assay. Sequence reads were collapsed and filtered to measure the absolute abundance of every unique TCRbeta CDR3 rearrangement. Productive Simpson clonality was computed per sample as the square root of Simpson's diversity index over productive rearrangements. The immuneACCESS repertoire file appears here via TCRdb, limited to in-frame rearrangements. These files lack a portion of the clones; in checked studies, under half of the deficit traces to unresolved V genes, and the cause of the others is not known. V, J and clone size are those of that table, while D and trimming were read from the DNA. Recorded for this sample are 200,000 to 250,000 clones; approximately 80% of them occurred a single time. The ten largest make up roughly 4% of the sample.

Each collaborating institution followed its own protocols to collect whole blood in K2EDTA tubes. For TCRbeta analysis, collaborator samples were shipped as frozen whole blood, as isolated PBMCs, or as DNA extracted from either sample type. Broader findings and caveats from the paper: Clinical and demographic metadata were provided uncurated, with the amount varying by source and participant.

About this clone itself: Its antigen is not yet known. Within one base of it there is no much larger clone, and no base qualities were kept.

This clonotype originated in a woman in her 40s with active or convalescent COVID-19. Sequenced sample: peripheral blood.

At the DNA level, the sequence is TGTGCCTGGAGGAGCGTGAAGGACACCGGGGAGCTGTTTTTT. Its translation is CAWRSVKDTGELFF. Recombination joined TRBV30 with TRBJ2-2; no D gene is confidently identified. The CDR3 runs 14 residues from the cysteine to the phenylalanine. Only the CDR3 region is kept as DNA, spanning 42 bases read in frame from base 1. CDR1 and CDR2, looked up from the germline V gene (reference sequence), are GTSNPN and SVGIG. A distance of 11 bases separates the germline ends of V and J, which lose 3 bases and 3 bases respectively.